The 14 T cell receptor beta chains below all came from one sample that was sequenced in a study of T cell clonality in common variable immunodeficiency. Whole-study results and caveats: Reportedly, TCR beta sequences from common variable immunodeficiency showed fewer deletions and N-nucleotide insertions.

No cognate antigen is known for these TCRs. Only in-frame clones appear in the TCRdb table, and some are missing; sequencing was by immunoSEQ multiplex PCR. The record shows about 20,000 clones for this sample, with no singletons present. The specimen sequenced was peripheral blood mononuclear cells. These TCRs come from a human donor with common variable immunodeficiency.

A few counts support this clone. The read ends 3 residues early relative to the CDR3; the germline J gene fills the gap. V and J are TRBV18 and TRBJ1-1, with 8 bases aligning to TRBD1. CDR3 length: 15 amino acids. CDR1 KGHSH and CDR2 LQKENI come from the germline V gene. Here the CDR3 reads CASSPPSKRTGEAFF. The CDR3 DNA, read in part, is TGTGCCAGCTCACCACCGAGTAAGAGGACAGGGGAA.

This clone was counted between two and nine times. The read terminates 3 residues before the CDR3 end, so the remaining end is supplied by the germline J gene. The chain recombines TRBV5-1 with TRBJ2-1; possible D gene TRBD2, 6 bases. The V gene's germline CDR1 is SGHRS and CDR2 YFSETQ. V lost 0 bases and J 5 bases, leaving 12 bases between the germline ends. The CDR3 contains 15 residues. The CDR3 loop is CASSLGRGLDNEQFF. CDR3 DNA (partial): TGCGCCAGCAGCTTGGGGAGGGGTCTCGACAATGAG.

On this clone: The CDR3 end falls 3 residues outside the read, so it is completed with the germline J gene. The gene calls are TRBV18 and TRBJ2-1; 9 bases map to TRBD1. V shed 5 bases and J 5 bases; nucleotides not matched to a gene: 7. The CDR3 totals 15 residues. In germline, CDR1 is KGHSH, CDR2 LQKENI. The CDR3 loop reads CASSGRDRVNNEQFF. CDR3 DNA (partial): TGTGCCAGCTCAGGCCGGGACAGGGTGAACAATGAG.

Sample share makes this clone medium-sized. The read falls 3 residues short of the CDR3 end, and the missing part is taken from the germline J gene. The rearrangement uses TRBV6-2 or TRBV6-3 and TRBJ2-1; 8 positions match TRBD2. The V gene's germline CDR1 is MNHEY and CDR2 SVGEGT. V shed 1 base, J shed 7 bases, and the junction held 6 bases outside the gene matches. The CDR3 has 15 residues. The CDR3 loop is CASSYYSGRGNEQFF. The DNA read from the CDR3 is TGTGCCAGCAGTTACTACAGCGGGAGAGGGAATGAG.

To note about this clone: The read terminates 3 residues ahead of where the CDR3 ends, so the germline J gene completes it. The chain is built from TRBV5-5 and TRBJ2-2; D is possibly TRBD1 (5 bases). V was shortened by 2 bases and J by 0 bases, with 5 bases between the two germline ends. CDR1 is SGHKS, CDR2 YYEKEE, per germline (reference sequence). The CDR3 covers 14 residues. CDR3 sequence: CASSLQANTGELFF. The CDR3 bases that were read are TGTGCCAGCAGCTTACAGGCGAACACCGGGGAG.

This clone was seen a handful of times. Read sequence stops 3 residues before the CDR3 end, and the germline J gene provides the missing end. The chain joins TRBV19 to TRBJ2-3, with 11 bases matching TRBD1. The J segment lost 4 bases and the V segment lost 3 bases, leaving 6 bases of the junction unmatched. Germline-derived CDR1 and CDR2 are LNHDA and SQIVND (reference sequence). The CDR3 sequence is 16 residues long. The part of the CDR3 DNA that was read is TGTGCCAGTAGTATGATTCCGGGACAGGGGGCAGATACG. This gives the protein CASSMIPGQGADT. The full CDR3 is CASSMIPGQGADTQYF.

As concerns this clone: With the read ending 3 residues before the CDR3 end, the germline J gene is used to fill in that end. This chain joins TRBV6-2 or TRBV6-3 and TRBJ2-7, with D perhaps given as TRBD1 or TRBD2 (6 bases each). There are 15 residues in the CDR3. Trimming stripped 10 bases from V and 0 bases from J, with 19 bases between. Looked up from germline, CDR1 is MNHEY and CDR2 is SVGEGT. The DNA read from the CDR3 is TGTGCCACCGGAGAGCGGAGGGGGTACTCCTACGAG. Its protein is CATGERRGYSYE. The full CDR3 sequence reads CATGERRGYSYEQYF.

This clone was seen only a few times. The read halts 3 residues ahead of the CDR3 end, with the missing end drawn from the germline J gene. This chain connects TRBV19 to TRBJ2-1, with 9 bases that match TRBD2. V gave up 1 base and J gave up 4 bases; unmatched junction bases: 5. Per germline, CDR1 LNHDA and CDR2 SQIVND (reference sequence). The CDR3 extends over 16 amino acids. This CDR3 is CASSIALAGGYNEQFF. CDR3 bases read: TGTGCCAGTAGTATAGCTCTGGCGGGAGGGTACAATGAG.

This clone has just a few counts. Read coverage stops 3 residues before the CDR3 terminus; the germline J gene supplies the remainder. The rearrangement links TRBV5-1 to TRBJ2-5, with D uncertain. The CDR3 consists of 11 residues. V gave up 0 bases and J gave up 7 bases, with 4 bases separating them. Germline V gene data show CDR1 as SGHRS and CDR2 as YFSETQ. The sequenced part of the CDR3 DNA is TGCGCCAGCAGCTTGGGGCCGACC. It encodes CASSLGPT. The CDR3, in full, reads CASSLGPTQYF.

Turning to this clone: The CDR3 extends 3 residues past the end of the read, so its final part is completed from the germline J gene. The J gene is TRBJ1-5, the V gene TRBV19; 10 nucleotides line up with TRBD1. V shed 6 bases and J 5 bases; nucleotides not matched to a gene: 7. This CDR3 region has 15 residues. From germline, CDR1 is LNHDA and CDR2 SQIVND (reference sequence). The CDR3 spells CASRDGQGVYQPQHF. Partial CDR3 DNA: TGTGCCAGTAGGGACGGACAGGGGGTTTATCAGCCC. The full variable domain, its missing parts supplied by reference TRBV19 and TRBJ1-5, is DGGITQSPKYLFRKEGQNVTLSCEQNLNHDAMYWYRQDPGQGLRLIYYSQIVNDFQKGDIAEGYSVSREKKESFPLTVTSAQKNPTAFYLCASRDGQGVYQPQHFGDGTRLSIL.

This clone has a handful of counts. From the germline J gene comes the end of the CDR3, since the read stops 3 residues before it. The rearrangement links TRBV19 to TRBJ1-5; TRBD1 might be the D (5 bases). This CDR3 has 15 amino acids. Germline lookup yields CDR1 LNHDA and CDR2 SQIVND (reference sequence). Trimming stripped 8 bases from V and 2 bases from J, with 16 bases between. The part of the CDR3 DNA that was read is TGTGCCAGTTGTCCTTGGGGCATCGGCAATCAGCCC. Encoded protein: CASCPWGIGNQP. The whole CDR3 region reads CASCPWGIGNQPQHF.

In this sample, this clone turned up a few times. The CDR3 end is not reached by the read, which stops 3 residues before it; the germline J gene fills it in. This chain connects TRBV5-5 to TRBJ1-2; tentatively, D is TRBD1 (6 bases). Germline V gene data show CDR1 as SGHKS and CDR2 as YYEKEE (reference sequence). The CDR3 spans 14 residues. Trimming stripped 0 bases from V and 7 bases from J, with 13 bases between. CDR3 DNA, as far as it was read: TGTGCCAGCAGCTTGGCCTATGGACAGAGTGGC. Residues: CASSLAYGQSG. The full CDR3 protein reads CASSLAYGQSGYTF.

Note on this clone: The CDR3 end is not reached by the read, which stops 3 residues before it; the germline J gene fills it in. The chain recombines TRBV6-2 or TRBV6-3 with TRBJ1-1; a possible D gene is TRBD1 (6 bases). V gave up 5 bases and J gave up 4 bases, with 17 bases separating them. Per germline, CDR1 MNHEY and CDR2 SVGEGT. The length of the CDR3 is 15 residues. The CDR3 DNA, read in part, is TGTGCCAGCAGTGCAGGGGAAGCGGTGAGCACTGAA. Its translation: CASSAGEAVSTE. The whole CDR3 sequence is CASSAGEAVSTEAFF.

The DNA read from the CDR3 is TGTGCCAGTAGTATAATTGGGACAGCTAATTCACCC. It translates to CASSIIGTANSP. The full CDR3 sequence reads CASSIIGTANSPLHF. The gene calls are TRBV19 and TRBJ1-6; 7 bases are shared with TRBD1. The read is 3 residues too short to cover the CDR3 end, so that end is filled in from the germline J gene. Germline V gene lookup returns CDR1 LNHDA and CDR2 SQIVND (reference sequence). This CDR3 is built from 15 residues. The V gene end was trimmed by 2 bases and the J gene end by 6 bases; junction bases not matched to a gene: 4.